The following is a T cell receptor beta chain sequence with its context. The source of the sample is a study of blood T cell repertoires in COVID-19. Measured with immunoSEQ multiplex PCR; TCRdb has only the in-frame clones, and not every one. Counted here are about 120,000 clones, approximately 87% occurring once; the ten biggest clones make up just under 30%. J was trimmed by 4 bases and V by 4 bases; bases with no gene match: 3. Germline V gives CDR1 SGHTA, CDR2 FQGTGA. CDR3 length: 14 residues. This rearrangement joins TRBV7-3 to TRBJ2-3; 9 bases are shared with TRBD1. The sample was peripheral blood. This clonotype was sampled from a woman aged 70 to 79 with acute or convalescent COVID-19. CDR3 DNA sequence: TGTGCCAGCAGCTCTCGACAGGGGGCAGATACGCAGTATTTT. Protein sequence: CASSSRQGADTQYF.